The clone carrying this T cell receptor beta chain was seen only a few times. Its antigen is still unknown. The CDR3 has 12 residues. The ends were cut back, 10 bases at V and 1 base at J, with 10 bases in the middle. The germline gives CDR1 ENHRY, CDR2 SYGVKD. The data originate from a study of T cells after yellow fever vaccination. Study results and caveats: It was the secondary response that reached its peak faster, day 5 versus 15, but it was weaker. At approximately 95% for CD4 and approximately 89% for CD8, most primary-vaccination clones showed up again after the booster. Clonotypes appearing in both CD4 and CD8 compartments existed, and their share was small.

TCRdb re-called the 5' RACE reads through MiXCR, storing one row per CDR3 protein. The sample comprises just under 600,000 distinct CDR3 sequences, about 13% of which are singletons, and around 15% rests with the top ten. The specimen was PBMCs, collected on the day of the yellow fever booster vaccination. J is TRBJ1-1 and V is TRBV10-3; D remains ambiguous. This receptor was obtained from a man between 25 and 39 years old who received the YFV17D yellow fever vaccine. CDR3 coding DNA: TGTGCCACTAGGGAGGCGAACACTGAAGCTTTCTTT. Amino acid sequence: CATREANTEAFF.